The 20 T cell receptor beta chains below all came from one sample that was sequenced in a study of beta chain features in type 1 diabetes. Sequencing targeted expressed TCRB transcripts, as all isolated RNA had been reverse transcribed. Here immunoSEQ multiplex PCR was the method, and the copy in TCRdb shows in-frame clones only, minus some. The table lists under 250,000 clones, 25% to 30% of them singletons. Material: central memory CD4+ T cells from blood. All receptors derive from a man younger than 40 in good health.

This clone was counted between two and nine times. This chain uses TRBV7-7 with TRBJ2-5; D gene unclear. Germline V CDR1 and CDR2: SSHAT, FNYEAQ (reference sequence). CDR3 length: 13 amino acids. V lost 5 bases and J lost 7, with 14 bases in between. The CDR3 spells CASSIDGLGTQYF. DNA of the CDR3: TGTGCCAGCAGCATCGACGGCTTAGGGACCCAGTACTTC.

This chain links TRBV10-3 with TRBJ2-6; D perhaps matches TRBD2 (7 bases). Germline V gives CDR1 ENHRY, CDR2 SYGVKD. Trimming took 3 bases from V and 4 from J, leaving 19 bases between them. CDR3 size: 18 residues. The CDR3 coding sequence is TGTGCCATCAGTGATAGGGCGGGGGCGCACCCCGGGGCCAACGTCCTGACTTTC. Protein product: CAISDRAGAHPGANVLTF.

This clone was counted a few times. The V gene is TRBV7-8, the J gene TRBJ2-7; a possible D gene is TRBD2 (6 bases). V was shortened by 3 bases and J by 3 bases, with 12 bases between the two germline ends. CDR3 length: 14 amino acids. Germline-derived CDR1 and CDR2 are SGHVS and FQNEAQ. Here the CDR3 reads CASSFQRVNYEQYF. Written as DNA, the CDR3 is TGTGCCAGCAGCTTCCAGCGGGTAAACTACGAGCAGTACTTC.

V gene TRBV5-5 combines with J gene TRBJ2-2; D tentatively reads TRBD1 or TRBD2 (6 bases each). CDR3 size: 16 residues. Germline V gene data show CDR1 as SGHKS and CDR2 as YYEKEE (reference sequence). V was shortened by 3 bases and J by 3 bases, with 15 bases between the two germline ends. The CDR3 nucleotides are TGTGCCAGCAGCTCGGGGGCGCGGAGAGACACCGGGGAGCTGTTTTTT. Translation gives CASSSGARRDTGELFF.

CDR3 DNA: TGTGCCAGCAGTGAAGTCCCGACAGGGGCGGGCATTCAGTACTTC. It encodes CASSEVPTGAGIQYF. The chain employs TRBV6-1 and TRBJ2-4, with 8 bases lining up with TRBD1. This CDR3 has 15 residues. Germline V gene data show CDR1 as MNHNS and CDR2 as SASEGT. V lost 1 base to trimming and J lost 9 bases; unmatched junction nucleotides: 8.

This sequence joins TRBV30 and TRBJ2-7; 7 bases line up with TRBD1. This CDR3 spans 12 amino acids. V lost 5 bases, J lost 2 bases, and 3 bases stayed unmatched. The germline gives CDR1 GTSNPN, CDR2 SVGIG (reference sequence). The CDR3 protein is CAWEGAAYEQYF. The DNA for the CDR3 is TGTGCCTGGGAGGGGGCGGCCTACGAGCAGTACTTC.

The gene calls are TRBV2 and TRBJ2-1, with 8 bases lining up with TRBD2. V gave up 8 bases and J gave up 8 bases; unmatched junction bases: 8. Germline values: CDR1 SNHLY, CDR2 FYNNEI. The CDR3 spans 13 residues. The CDR3 DNA sequence: TGTGCCAGCCAGCGGGAGAGGTTATATGAGCAGTTCTTC. Translated: CASQRERLYEQFF.

This clone has only a few counts. The chain combines TRBV5-6 with TRBJ1-6; unclear D gene. Germline V CDR1 and CDR2: SGHDT, YYEEEE. V lost 0 bases to trimming and J lost 10 bases, with 8 bases between them. The CDR3 extends over 13 amino acids. The CDR3 is CASSLGAESPLHF. Here the CDR3 DNA reads TGTGCCAGCAGCTTGGGAGCGGAGTCACCCCTCCACTTT.

The rearrangement uses TRBV7-2 and TRBJ2-1, with D perhaps matching TRBD2 (5 bases). Deletions cut 1 base from V and 4 bases from J, with 8 bases between. The CDR3 consists of 14 residues. CDR1 and CDR2 from the germline V gene are SGHTA and FQGNSA. CDR3 region: CASSLGGPYNEQFF. The CDR3 DNA reads TGTGCCAGCAGCTTAGGAGGGCCGTACAATGAGCAGTTCTTC.

The count of this clone is one. The rearrangement uses TRBV7-8 and TRBJ2-1; 8 bases align to TRBD1. CDR1 is SGHVS, CDR2 FQNEAQ, per germline. With 7 bases clipped from V and 8 bases from J, the junction kept 13 bases outside the gene matches. The CDR3 runs 15 residues. CDR3 in DNA: TGTGCCAGCACCCAGAGGACAGGGAGCGGCCATGAGCAGTTCTTC. Its translation: CASTQRTGSGHEQFF.

This clone was counted only a few times. This rearrangement joins TRBV29-1 to TRBJ2-7; 11 nucleotides line up with TRBD2. This CDR3 is built from 13 residues. J was trimmed by 6 bases and V by 6 bases; bases with no gene match: 7. Germline lookup yields CDR1 SQVTM and CDR2 ANQGSEA. The CDR3, as DNA: TGCAGCGTACGTAGCGGGAGGGCCGGCGAGCAGTACTTC. Translating it yields CSVRSGRAGEQYF.

This sequence joins TRBV29-1 and TRBJ1-2; 7 nucleotides agree with TRBD1. The germline V gene encodes CDR1 SQVTM and CDR2 ANQGSEA. V was pared by 6 bases and J by 2 bases, with 9 bases of the junction left unmatched. CDR3 length equals 14 residues. CDR3: CSVAAAGGNYGYTF. As DNA, the CDR3 is TGCAGCGTAGCCGCGGCAGGGGGAAACTATGGCTACACCTTC.

This clone occurred a few times. The chain uses TRBV14 and TRBJ2-7, with D uncertain. Germline V lookup: CDR1 SGHDN, CDR2 FVKESK. The germline V and J ends were trimmed by 1 base and 5 bases, with 9 bases remaining between them. The CDR3 covers 13 residues. The CDR3 sequence: CASSQGLRNEQYF. DNA for the CDR3: TGTGCCAGCAGCCAAGGTTTAAGGAACGAGCAGTACTTC.

The V call is TRBV5-4, the J call TRBJ2-3; D unresolved. CDR1 and CDR2 (germline): SGHNT, YYREEE (reference sequence). Trimming stripped 2 bases from V and 2 bases from J, with 12 bases between. The CDR3 is 15 residues long. As DNA, the CDR3 is TGTGCCAGCAGCTTTAGTAAGCAGTTCACAGATACGCAGTATTTT. This sequence encodes CASSFSKQFTDTQYF.

A single count supports this clone. The DNA of the CDR3 is TGTGCCACCAGCACAGCGGGAGGGGTCGACAATGAGCAGTTCTTC. This sequence encodes CATSTAGGVDNEQFF. The chain couples TRBV15 to TRBJ2-1; 10 positions match TRBD2. The germline CDR1 and CDR2 sequences are LNHNV and YYDKDF (reference sequence). The CDR3 runs 15 residues. V trimming: 4 bases; J trimming: 5 bases; junction bases outside the gene matches: 5.

The chain is built from TRBV2 and TRBJ1-1; D gene unclear. Germline V gives CDR1 SNHLY, CDR2 FYNNEI. This CDR3 spans 15 amino acids. Trimming shortened V by 2 bases and J by 1 base, and 11 bases separated the two germline ends. The CDR3 bases are TGTGCCAGCAGTGAATCGGGAGGGCCGAACACTGAAGCTTTCTTT. As protein: CASSESGGPNTEAFF.

This sequence joins TRBV29-1 and TRBJ1-5; weak D call: TRBD1 (6 bases). CDR3 length equals 13 residues. Deletions cut 7 bases from V and 3 bases from J, with 13 bases between. Germline CDR1 reads SQVTM; CDR2 reads ANQGSEA. The CDR3 sequence is CSAVWGPNQPQHF. CDR3 nucleotides: TGCAGCGCCGTTTGGGGGCCCAATCAGCCCCAGCATTTT. Full variable domain (missing parts from reference TRBV29-1 and TRBJ1-5): SAVISQKPSRDICQRGTSLTIQCQVDSQVTMMFWYRQQPGQSLTLIATANQGSEATYESGFVIDKFPISRPNLTFSTLTVSNMSPEDSSIYLCSAVWGPNQPQHFGDGTRLSIL.

V and J are TRBV10-2 and TRBJ2-3; no firm D call. The V gene lost 6 bases and the J gene lost 0 bases, with 10 bases spanning the gap. This CDR3 region has 14 residues. Germline lookup yields CDR1 WSHSY and CDR2 SAAADI. CDR3 bases: TGCGCCAGCAGGGTCTTCACTAGCACAGATACGCAGTATTTT. Translation: CASRVFTSTDTQYF.

This chain links TRBV7-9 with TRBJ1-1, with D maybe TRBD1 (6 bases). Germline values: CDR1 SEHNR, CDR2 FQNEAQ (reference sequence). The CDR3 totals 15 residues. With 5 bases removed from V and 4 bases from J, the gap between germline ends came to 17 bases. CDR3: CASSPDEIRGTEAFF. Written as DNA, the CDR3 is TGTGCCAGCAGCCCTGATGAGATCAGGGGCACTGAAGCTTTCTTT.

The chain recombines TRBV7-8 with TRBJ1-2, with a tentative D call TRBD1 (6 bases). The CDR3 is 17 amino acids. The germline CDR1 and CDR2 sequences are SGHVS and FQNEAQ. V gave up 0 bases and J gave up 7 bases, with 21 bases separating them. The CDR3 DNA reads as TGTGCCAGCAGCTTAGCGCGGCGGACAGCCGGGACCCCTGGCTACACCTTC. Translation gives CASSLARRTAGTPGYTF.